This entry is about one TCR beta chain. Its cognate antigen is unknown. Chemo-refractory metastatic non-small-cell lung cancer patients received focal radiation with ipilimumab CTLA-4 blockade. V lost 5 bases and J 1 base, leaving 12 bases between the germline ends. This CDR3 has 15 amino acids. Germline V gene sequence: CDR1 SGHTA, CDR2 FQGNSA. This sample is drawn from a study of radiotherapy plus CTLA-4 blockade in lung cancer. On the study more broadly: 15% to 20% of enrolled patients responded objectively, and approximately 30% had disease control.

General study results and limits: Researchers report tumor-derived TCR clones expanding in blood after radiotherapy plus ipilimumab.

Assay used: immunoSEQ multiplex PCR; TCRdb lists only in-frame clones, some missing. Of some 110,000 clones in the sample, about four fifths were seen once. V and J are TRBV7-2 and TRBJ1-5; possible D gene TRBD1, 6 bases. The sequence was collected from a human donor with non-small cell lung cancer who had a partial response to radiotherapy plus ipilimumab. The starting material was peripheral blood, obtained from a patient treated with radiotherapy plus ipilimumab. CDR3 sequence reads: CASSPGVGSNQPQHF. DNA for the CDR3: TGTGCCAGCAGCCCAGGGGTAGGAAGCAATCAGCCCCAGCATTTT.